This T cell receptor (beta chain) came from a study of T cell responses to AZD1222 COVID-19 vaccine. Sequenced by immunoSEQ multiplex PCR; TCRdb stores in-frame clones only, minus some. The sample yields about 130,000 clones, about 85% seen once. As concerns this clone: The target antigen is unknown.

Trimming took off 5 bases at V and 0 bases at J, with 14 bases between the two ends. The CDR3 is 16 amino acids. The V gene's germline CDR1 is MNHEY and CDR2 SMNVEV (reference sequence). The study, taken as a whole, reports: Donors in the cohort were predominantly white British and more often female, and clonal diversity was possibly underestimated. Spike as a whole was targeted by vaccine-associated CD4 TCRs, dominant at 160-218 and 743-854. Reports say nearly half of spike-specific TCRs go after unmutated variant regions.

This chain joins TRBV27 and TRBJ1-5; a possible D gene is TRBD1 (5 bases). The sample in question was peripheral blood, obtained on day 0 of AZD1222 vaccination. The sequence was collected from an adult in good health. The CDR3 bases are TGTGCCAGCAGTAGAAGGGGTCAAGATAGCAATCAGCCCCAGCATTTT. Protein product: CASSRRGQDSNQPQHF.